One and the same sample provided the 18 T cell receptor beta chains below, sequenced in a study of PD-1 blockade in classical Hodgkin lymphoma. With no exception, relapse followed autologous stem cell transplantation in all patients, and brentuximab vedotin exposure varied. The assay was immunoSEQ multiplex PCR, and TCRdb's table has in-frame clones only and misses some. Of approximately 13,000 clones in the sample, about 93% were seen once. The sample consisted of peripheral blood mononuclear cells (PBMCs), taken at baseline. The source of these receptors is a human donor with classical Hodgkin lymphoma.

The chain has TRBV7-7 and TRBJ2-3; 15 bases fit TRBD2. V lost 8 bases to trimming and J lost 3 bases; unmatched junction nucleotides: 15. CDR1 and CDR2 (germline): SSHAT, FNYEAQ (reference sequence). The CDR3 covers 19 residues. The chain's CDR3 is CASGPAGTSGGSRTDTQYF. CDR3 in DNA: TGTGCCAGCGGCCCAGCCGGGACTAGCGGGGGGAGTAGGACAGATACGCAGTATTTT.

The chain recombines TRBV30 with TRBJ1-3; D is undetermined. The CDR3 sequence is 14 residues long. CDR1 GTSNPN and CDR2 SVGIG come from the germline V gene (reference sequence). The germline V and J ends were trimmed by 0 bases and 4 bases, with 10 bases remaining between them. The CDR3, as DNA: TGTGCCTGGAGTGTCGGCCAAAGGGGAAACACCATATATTTT. It encodes CAWSVGQRGNTIYF. Full variable domain (rest looked up from reference TRBV30 and TRBJ1-3): SQTIHQWPATLVQPVGSPLSLECTVEGTSNPNLYWYRQAAGRGLQLLFYSVGIGQISSEVPQNLSASRPQDRQFILSSKKLLLSDSGFYLCAWSVGQRGNTIYFGEGSWLTVV.

The V and J genes are TRBV30 and TRBJ1-5; 7 nucleotides match TRBD1. The CDR3 has 15 residues. J was trimmed by 2 bases and V by 4 bases; bases with no gene match: 8. Looked up from germline, CDR1 is GTSNPN and CDR2 is SVGIG (reference sequence). The CDR3 region is CAWNSGTAGNQPQHF. CDR3 DNA: TGTGCCTGGAACTCCGGGACAGCAGGCAATCAGCCCCAGCATTTT.

Comments on this clone: The sample contains more than one DNA sequence encoding this CDR3. V gene TRBV2 combines with J gene TRBJ2-2; 9 positions match TRBD2. The trim removed 6 bases at V and 4 bases at J, leaving 6 bases unmatched. CDR3 size: 15 residues. Looked up from germline, CDR1 is SNHLY and CDR2 is FYNNEI. CDR3 sequence: CASSMTSGSTGELFF. In DNA, the CDR3 is TGTGCCAGCAGCATGACTAGCGGCAGCACCGGGGAGCTGTTTTTT.

The genes are TRBV10-1 and TRBJ2-3, with 9 positions matching TRBD2. Germline loops: CDR1 WNHNN, CDR2 SYGVQD (reference sequence). The CDR3 length is 16 residues. J gave up 5 bases and V 0 bases, and 6 bases lay outside the gene matches. The DNA for the CDR3 is TGCGCCAGCAGTGAGTCCGGCGGGAGGGCCGGAGATACGCAGTATTTT. This encodes CASSESGGRAGDTQYF.

Note on this clone: The junction shows a germline mismatch at one end, possibly a read error. V gene TRBV4-2 combines with J gene TRBJ2-7; 9 positions agree with TRBD2. The CDR3 is 16 residues long. Germline loops: CDR1 LGHNA, CDR2 YNFKEQ. CDR3 loop: CASSQILGTSSHEQYF. CDR3 in DNA: TGTGCCAGCAGCCAGATCTTGGGGACTAGCTCCCACGAGCAGTACTTC.

The V and J genes are TRBV6-5 and TRBJ2-7; D may be TRBD1 (6 bases). Trimming took off 2 bases at V and 5 bases at J, with 13 bases between the two ends. Germline lookup yields CDR1 MNHEY and CDR2 SVGAGI. The CDR3 consists of 14 residues. The CDR3 coding sequence is TGTGCCAGCAGTTACGGCGGGCAGGGGAACGAGCAGTACTTC. Translated: CASSYGGQGNEQYF.

This clone has only one observation. This chain uses TRBV19 with TRBJ2-7, with D possibly being TRBD2 (6 bases). CDR1 is LNHDA, CDR2 SQIVND, per germline (reference sequence). V shed 3 bases and J shed 2 bases, with 11 bases lying between them. The CDR3 is 14 residues long. The chain's CDR3 is CASSMMGLTYEQYF. The CDR3 coding sequence is TGTGCCAGTAGTATGATGGGACTTACCTACGAGCAGTACTTC.

This chain connects TRBV15 to TRBJ1-1; unclear D gene. Per the germline V gene, CDR1 is LNHNV and CDR2 is YYDKDF (reference sequence). The CDR3 sequence is 14 residues long. The V gene lost 1 base and the J gene lost 10 bases, with 16 bases spanning the gap. DNA for the CDR3: TGTGCCACCAGCAGAGGAAGGGAGATTGGGAGAGCTTTCTTT. Encoded protein: CATSRGREIGRAFF.

V and J are TRBV6-4 and TRBJ2-5; 15 bases align to TRBD2. J gave up 5 bases and V 7 bases, and 8 bases lay outside the gene matches. Germline V gene lookup returns CDR1 MRHNA and CDR2 SNTAGT. The CDR3 sequence is 16 residues long. CDR3 loop: CASTGLAGGAWETQYF. The CDR3 bases are TGTGCCAGCACCGGACTAGCGGGAGGGGCTTGGGAGACCCAGTACTTC.

This clone was counted only a few times. The rearrangement uses TRBV5-1 and TRBJ2-2, with TRBD1 as a possible D gene (5 bases). CDR1 and CDR2 from the germline V gene are SGHRS and YFSETQ. The CDR3 is made up of 14 amino acids. V lost 2 bases to trimming and J lost 4 bases, with 9 bases between them. CDR3 sequence (DNA): TGCGCCAGCAGCTTCTATCAGGGCACCGGGGAGCTGTTTTTT. Translating it yields CASSFYQGTGELFF.

The chain employs TRBV7-9 and TRBJ1-2; weak D call: TRBD1 (6 bases). This CDR3 comprises 15 residues. Germline CDR1 SEHNR, CDR2 FQNEAQ (reference sequence). V was cut by 1 base and J by 3 bases, with 12 bases left in between. The CDR3 coding sequence is TGTGCCAGCAGCTTAGGAGACAGGACCTACTATGGCTACACCTTC. Its translation is CASSLGDRTYYGYTF.

This clone was recorded only once. J is TRBJ1-1 and V is TRBV11-2; D is uncertain. Germline V gene lookup returns CDR1 SGHAT and CDR2 FQNNGV. The V end was cut by 3 bases, the J end by 3 bases, with 8 bases between. The length of the CDR3 is 13 residues. CDR3 amino acids: CASSFWTDTEAFF. The CDR3 bases are TGTGCCAGCAGCTTTTGGACCGACACTGAAGCTTTCTTT.

This clone was seen once. This sequence joins TRBV6-1 and TRBJ2-5, with D unclear. CDR1 is MNHNS, CDR2 SASEGT, per germline. The ends were cut back, 8 bases at V and 1 base at J, with 17 bases in the middle. The CDR3 extends over 15 amino acids. CDR3 loop: CASVPSRTPQETQYF. For the CDR3, the DNA is TGTGCCAGCGTCCCGTCCCGGACGCCCCAAGAGACCCAGTACTTC.

The chain joins TRBV5-1 to TRBJ2-3, with a tentative D call TRBD2 (6 bases). The V end lost 0 bases, the J end lost 0 bases, and 17 bases lay between the germline ends. CDR3 length: 18 amino acids. Germline V gives CDR1 SGHRS, CDR2 YFSETQ. DNA of the CDR3: TGCGCCAGCAGCTTGGAGCCTCAGCGGGCCCTGAGCACAGATACGCAGTATTTT. Translated, it gives CASSLEPQRALSTDTQYF.

The CDR3 spells CAWSVRRGIGTDTQYF. CDR3 coding DNA: TGTGCCTGGAGTGTACGCAGGGGAATTGGAACAGATACGCAGTATTTT. The chain joins TRBV30 to TRBJ2-3, with D perhaps TRBD1 (6 bases). Germline values: CDR1 GTSNPN, CDR2 SVGIG (reference sequence). CDR3 length: 16 residues. The germline V and J ends were trimmed by 0 bases and 3 bases, with 16 bases remaining between them.

The chain uses TRBV25-1 and TRBJ2-4; TRBD1 matches 9 bases. V lost 11 bases and J lost 5; bases outside the gene matches: 7. Germline CDR1 MGHDK, CDR2 SYGVNS. The CDR3 covers 13 residues. The CDR3 region has the DNA TGTGCCCGCGGGACAGGGACTCAAAACATTCAGTACTTC. It translates to CARGTGTQNIQYF.

J is TRBJ2-3 and V is TRBV30; 10 positions match TRBD2. The trim removed 4 bases at V and 4 bases at J, leaving 2 bases unmatched. The germline CDR1 and CDR2 sequences are GTSNPN and SVGIG (reference sequence). The CDR3 runs to 13 residues. The CDR3 DNA is TGTGCCTGGACTAGCGGGGGAGCAGATACGCAGTATTTT. Its protein is CAWTSGGADTQYF.